The 4 T cell receptor beta chains below come from one sample, sequenced in a study of blood T cells in healthy people across ages. A second PCR, run for 7 to 11 cycles, used a sample-barcoded 5' primer plus a J-beta primer mix. TCRdb reprocessed the 5' RACE reads with MiXCR, giving one entry per CDR3 protein. The sample includes 650,000 to 800,000 distinct CDR3 sequences, 40% to 50% of them seen just once. The sequencing input was blood. The receptors were sampled from a man in his sixties in good health.

This clonotype appeared a few times. This rearrangement joins TRBV27 to TRBJ2-7; 8 bases match TRBD1. From germline, CDR1 is MNHEY and CDR2 SMNVEV (reference sequence). This CDR3 region has 14 residues. Losses at the gene ends were 7 bases for V and 6 bases for J; bases not matched to a gene: 11. In nucleotides, the CDR3 is TGTGCCAGCATGCGACAGGGGCGAGTAGGCGAGCAGTACTTC. As protein: CASMRQGRVGEQYF.

This clonotype was seen more than once but under ten times. This chain uses TRBV3-1 with TRBJ1-2; 8 bases fit TRBD1. Germline-derived CDR1 and CDR2 are LGHDT and YNNKEL (reference sequence). This CDR3 has 14 residues. V shed 1 base and J 5 bases; nucleotides not matched to a gene: 3. In DNA form, the CDR3 reads TGTGCCAGCAGCCAAGCCAGGGGGCTGTATGGCTACACCTTC. As protein: CASSQARGLYGYTF.

The chain carries TRBV7-9 and TRBJ2-4; no reliable D call. V shed 11 bases and J shed 13 bases, with 21 bases lying between them. The germline V gene encodes CDR1 SEHNR and CDR2 FQNEAQ (reference sequence). This CDR3 region has 12 residues. The CDR3 bases are TGTGCCGGCTCCCGTGGGAACTACGGGCAGTACTTC. Protein product: CAGSRGNYGQYF.

The chain is built from TRBV24-1 and TRBJ1-2; 7 bases are a match to TRBD1. V lost 4 bases, J lost 7 bases, and 11 bases stayed unmatched. The CDR3 runs 15 residues. From germline, CDR1 is KGHDR and CDR2 SFDVKD. The CDR3 loop reads CATSDPNDRVAGYTF. In nucleotides, the CDR3 is TGTGCCACCAGTGACCCTAACGACAGGGTGGCTGGCTACACCTTC.